This T cell receptor (beta chain) was recorded in a study of metastatic and nonmetastatic thyroid tumors. Overall study findings and caveats: Benign nodules reportedly had significantly lower TCR beta diversity than malignant thyroid tumors in blood and tumor.

Nobody among the patients had been given any treatment before thyroid surgery. TCRdb re-called the PCR reads via MiXCR. The sample contains some 38,000 clones, approximately 13% of which appear only once. The CDR3 sequence is 11 residues long. CDR1 is SNHLY, CDR2 FYNNEI, per germline. In this sample, this clone turned up many times. Its antigen is not identified. Relative to the germline gene, one junction end is altered; a read error may explain this. The sample consisted of blood. The rearrangement uses TRBV2 and TRBJ2-5, with 8 positions matching TRBD1. The receptor was derived from a female donor with papillary thyroid cancer or a benign thyroid nodule (not recorded which). Some clones in this sample may be carry-over from other donors' samples. CDR3 nucleotides: TGTGCCAGCAGTTTACAGGGGGTGAGATGCTTC. This codes for CASSLQGVRCF. Together with reference TRBV2 and TRBJ2-5, the CDR3 gives the full variable domain: EPEVTQTPSHQVTQMGQEVILRCVPISNHLYFYWYRQILGQKVEFLVSFYNNEISEKSEIFDDQFSVERPDGSNFTLKIRSTKLEDSAMYFCASSLQGVRCFGPGTRLLVL.